This entry is about one T cell receptor beta chain. Its antigen is unknown. This record comes from a study of cytomegalovirus exposure and HLA in healthy donors. V lost 5 bases and J lost 8; bases outside the gene matches: 9. The CDR3 length is 15 residues. CDR1 and CDR2 from the germline V gene are SEHNR and FQNEAQ (reference sequence). The PCR made use of 60 Vbeta and 13 Jbeta primers. This table comes from immunoSEQ multiplex PCR, and its TCRdb copy is limited to in-frame clones, with some not included. The sample lists 150,000 to 200,000 clones, 77% occurring once. Sampled while nominally healthy, donors likely had unrecorded immune exposures. Study-level findings and limits: In an earlier analysis, most TCR beta V segments were productive about 87% or about 30% of the time.

This rearrangement joins TRBV7-9 to TRBJ1-4; 9 bases are a match to TRBD1. The sequencing sample was made of PBMCs. This TCR was recovered from a woman in her thirties in good health and CMV-seronegative. The CDR3 is CASSAGQGRNEKLFF. CDR3 coding DNA: TGTGCCAGCAGCGCGGGACAGGGAAGGAACGAAAAACTGTTTTTT.